Listed here is a single T cell receptor (beta chain). CDR1 and CDR2 from the germline V gene are LNHDA and SQIVND (reference sequence). There are 16 residues in the CDR3. With 3 bases clipped from V and 8 bases from J, the junction kept 7 bases outside the gene matches. This sample is part of a study of blood T cell repertoires in COVID-19. About the study: Some COVID-19 samples were acute and others convalescent; all came from the United States, Italy and Spain. PBMCs, B-cell-depleted T cells, or T cells provided the cDNA or gDNA that made up the material.

As handled by the study authors: Amplifying reference gene primers gave estimates of nucleated cell counts. Profiled with immunoSEQ multiplex PCR; TCRdb holds only in-frame clones, not every one. The D gene and trimming were derived from the DNA, and the V and J assignments and clone size from that table. The sample lists around 95,000 clones; more than 85% were seen once. The chain employs TRBV19 and TRBJ2-1, with 13 nucleotides matching TRBD2. The source of this sequence is a man between 45 and 60 years old with active COVID-19. Sample: peripheral blood. CDR3 coding DNA: TGTGCCAGTAGTATTGGGACTAGCGGGGCAGGGGATGAGCAGTTCTTC. Encoded protein: CASSIGTSGAGDEQFF. The full variable domain, in which reference TRBV19 and TRBJ2-1 provide the parts outside the CDR3, is DGGITQSPKYLFRKEGQNVTLSCEQNLNHDAMYWYRQDPGQGLRLIYYSQIVNDFQKGDIAEGYSVSREKKESFPLTVTSAQKNPTAFYLCASSIGTSGAGDEQFFGPGTRLTVL.